This is a list of T cell receptor beta chains from one sample in a study of cytomegalovirus exposure and HLA in healthy donors. Clones were sequenced by immunoSEQ multiplex PCR, and TCRdb holds only the in-frame ones, with some missing. Among about 93,000 clones listed, about four fifths were seen once. Source material: PBMCs. The receptor source for this set is a woman between 35 and 50 years old in good health and CMV-seronegative. Each CDR3 is given with its conserved first and last residue. Fields, in order: clone size, D gene, J gene, V gene, CDR3 protein, CDR3 DNA. D genes are given only for firm matches. Where a row states a size, it is once, few, many or the class of an expanded clone; other rows omit it.

clone_size: NA
d_call: NA
j_call: TRBJ2-2
v_call: TRBV5-1
cdr3_aa: CASSPDLGELFF
cdr3_nt: TGCGCCAGCAGCCCTGACTTAGGGGAGCTGTTTTTT

clone_size: once
d_call: NA
j_call: TRBJ2-3
v_call: TRBV29-1
cdr3_aa: CSAEGPGLYTQYF
cdr3_nt: TGCAGCGCCGAGGGCCCGGGATTGTATACGCAGTATTTT

clone_size: NA
d_call: NA
j_call: TRBJ2-7
v_call: TRBV4-1
cdr3_aa: CASSQGARTANVYEQYF
cdr3_nt: TGCGCCAGCAGCCAAGGAGCCAGGACAGCGAATGTCTACGAGCAGTACTTC

clone_size: NA
d_call: NA
j_call: TRBJ1-2
v_call: TRBV28
cdr3_aa: CASSSGLGYTF
cdr3_nt: TGTGCCAGCAGTTCTGGACTTGGCTACACCTTC

clone_size: NA
d_call: TRBD1
j_call: TRBJ1-5
v_call: TRBV27
cdr3_aa: CASSLLWDRGMSNQPQHF
cdr3_nt: TGTGCCAGCAGTTTATTGTGGGACAGGGGAATGAGCAATCAGCCCCAGCATTTT

clone_size: NA
d_call: TRBD1
j_call: TRBJ1-2
v_call: TRBV5-8
cdr3_aa: CASSKDRGAYGYTF
cdr3_nt: TGTGCCAGCAGCAAGGACAGGGGAGCCTATGGCTACACCTTC

clone_size: NA
d_call: NA
j_call: TRBJ1-1
v_call: TRBV10-1
cdr3_aa: CASSGTGSSTEAFF
cdr3_nt: TGCGCCAGCAGTGGTACGGGGTCTAGCACTGAAGCTTTCTTT

clone_size: NA
d_call: NA
j_call: TRBJ2-1
v_call: TRBV21-1
cdr3_aa: CASQSPSGRANNNEQFF
cdr3_nt: TGTGCCAGTCAGAGCCCTAGCGGGAGGGCTAACAACAATGAGCAGTTCTTC

clone_size: NA
d_call: NA
j_call: TRBJ2-7
v_call: TRBV2
cdr3_aa: CASSEDGQLYEQYF
cdr3_nt: TGTGCCAGCAGTGAAGACGGACAGCTCTACGAGCAGTACTTC

clone_size: NA
d_call: NA
j_call: TRBJ2-5
v_call: TRBV5-1
cdr3_aa: CASRLAGTHQETQYF
cdr3_nt: TGCGCCAGCAGACTTGCGGGGACCCACCAAGAGACCCAGTACTTC

clone_size: NA
d_call: TRBD1
j_call: TRBJ2-7
v_call: TRBV28
cdr3_aa: CASSILLNPARTGSNEQYF
cdr3_nt: TGTGCCAGCAGTATACTGCTGAACCCGGCCCGGACAGGATCCAACGAGCAGTACTTC

clone_size: NA
d_call: TRBD2
j_call: TRBJ2-7
v_call: TRBV27
cdr3_aa: CASSYGLAGVYEQYF
cdr3_nt: TGTGCCAGCAGTTATGGACTAGCGGGAGTCTACGAGCAGTACTTC

clone_size: NA
d_call: TRBD1
j_call: TRBJ1-1
v_call: TRBV9
cdr3_aa: CASSQGVWSTEAFF
cdr3_nt: TGTGCCAGCAGTCAGGGGGTTTGGAGCACTGAAGCTTTCTTT